This T cell receptor (beta chain) was recovered during a study of preoperative IRX-2 immunotherapy in early breast cancer. Treatment described: preoperative locoregional IRX-2 cytokine immunotherapy. Patients received preoperative, locoregional IRX-2 cytokine immunotherapy in a phase Ib study. TCRdb keeps only in-frame clones here, not all; method: immunoSEQ multiplex PCR. This table holds tens of thousands of clones, 90% to 95% found once. The ends were cut back, 4 bases at V and 9 bases at J, with 9 bases in the middle. There are 11 residues in the CDR3. Germline-derived CDR1 and CDR2 are SGHVS and FQNEAQ.

The sample was gathered from a patient treated with IRX-2 immunotherapy. This rearrangement joins TRBV7-8 to TRBJ1-1; perhaps TRBD1 as D (5 bases). This TCR was sampled from a human donor with breast cancer. In nucleotides, the CDR3 is TGTGCCAGCAGCTGGGGGGGGAAAGCTTTCTTT. This gives the protein CASSWGGKAFF.